This T cell receptor beta chain was captured by sequencing in a study of T-cell reconstitution after alpha-beta-depleted transplantation in children. This clonotype was observed a handful of times. A library of TCRbeta sequences, prepared with unique molecular identifiers, was generated. MiXCR, run by TCRdb on the PCR reads, gives a single entry per CDR3 protein. The sample has hundreds of thousands of distinct CDR3 sequences; 13% are singletons. V was clipped by 6 bases and J by 2 bases, with 10 bases between them. The CDR3 spans 13 residues. Germline V gene sequence: CDR1 SNHLY, CDR2 FYNNEI. The sample consisted of PBMCs, taken from the stem cell graft. The rearrangement links TRBV2 to TRBJ1-1, with D maybe TRBD1 (6 bases). The clonotype originates from a human donor who donated a stem cell graft to a child with Fanconi anemia. The CDR3 loop is CASRRGTNTEAFF. The CDR3 region has the DNA TGTGCCAGCAGAAGGGGGACAAACACTGAAGCTTTCTTT.